One and the same sample provided the 29 T cell receptor beta chains below, sequenced in a study of post-analysis software for immune sequencing data. Study observations and caveats: Patients had higher frequencies than controls of four to six TRBV segments, including TRBV5-6, TRBV5-1 and TRBV20-1.

These receptors have no known antigen. cDNA libraries for TCR beta contained unique molecular identifiers. MiXCR was run by TCRdb on the PCR reads, yielding one entry per CDR3 protein. The sample lists hundreds of thousands of distinct CDR3 sequences, approximately 37% occurring once. Sequenced: blood. All receptors come from a girl under 10 years old with multiple sclerosis.

This clonotype was seen more than once but under ten times. The chain links TRBV7-2 to TRBJ2-7, with D perhaps given as TRBD1 or TRBD2 (5 bases each). The CDR3 contains 14 residues. Per the germline V gene, CDR1 is SGHTA and CDR2 is FQGNSA. The ends were cut back, 4 bases at V and 2 bases at J, with 12 bases in the middle. CDR3 in amino acids: CASSSAGTAYEQYF. The CDR3 DNA follows: TGTGCCAGCAGCTCGGCCGGGACCGCCTACGAGCAGTACTTC.

The rearrangement joins TRBV27 to TRBJ2-1; 11 bases map to TRBD2. Per the germline V gene, CDR1 is MNHEY and CDR2 is SMNVEV (reference sequence). The CDR3 has 15 amino acids. The V gene end was trimmed by 6 bases and the J gene end by 8 bases; junction bases not matched to a gene: 9. For the CDR3, the DNA is TGTGCCAGCAGCCTTAGCGGGAGGGGGGGCGATGAGCAGTTCTTC. Translation: CASSLSGRGGDEQFF.

The rearrangement joins TRBV5-1 to TRBJ2-7; 7 bases are a match to TRBD1. Per germline, CDR1 SGHRS and CDR2 YFSETQ. The length of the CDR3 is 15 residues. V lost 10 bases to trimming and J lost 0 bases; unmatched junction nucleotides: 13. CDR3 bases: TGCGCCCTGGGCCTCCGGGACAGCAGCTCCTACGAGCAGTACTTC. Protein sequence: CALGLRDSSSYEQYF.

This rearrangement joins TRBV20-1 to TRBJ1-1; TRBD1 matches at 11 bases. The CDR3 runs to 14 residues. Germline V lookup: CDR1 DFQATT, CDR2 SNEGSKA (reference sequence). The V segment lost 3 bases and the J segment 6 bases; nucleotides outside the gene matches: 6. The CDR3 region has the DNA TGCAGTGCTAGTGGGACAGGGGGAGTTGCTGAAGCTTTCTTT. Encoded protein: CSASGTGGVAEAFF.

The chain links TRBV6-5 to TRBJ2-7; D unresolved. The CDR3 runs 13 residues. The ends were cut back, 6 bases at V and 4 bases at J, with 13 bases in the middle. Per the germline V gene, CDR1 is MNHEY and CDR2 is SVGAGI. The CDR3 DNA is TGTGCCAGCAGAGAAGAACCAGAGTACGAGCAGTACTTC. It specifies CASREEPEYEQYF.

As to this clonotype: A junction boundary mismatches the germline segment, possibly from a read error. The chain is built from TRBV2 and TRBJ1-2, with 8 bases aligning to TRBD1. The CDR3 is 14 residues long. The germline gives CDR1 SNHLY, CDR2 FYNNEI. The CDR3 sequence is CTSSEGQANYGYTF. The CDR3 DNA is TGTACCAGCAGTGAGGGACAGGCAAACTATGGCTACACCTTC.

This CDR3 is CSARGVETGYTF. The CDR3 bases are TGCAGTGCTAGGGGGGTAGAGACCGGCTACACCTTC. The genes are TRBV20-1 and TRBJ1-2; maybe TRBD1 (5 bases). V was cut by 3 bases and J by 8 bases, with 13 bases left in between. The CDR3 has 12 residues. In germline, CDR1 is DFQATT, CDR2 SNEGSKA (reference sequence).

In its sample, this clonotype was seen a few times. V usage is TRBV6-5 and J usage is TRBJ2-7; the D gene is possibly TRBD1 (6 bases). V lost 2 bases and J 2 bases, leaving 10 bases between the germline ends. Germline-derived CDR1 and CDR2 are MNHEY and SVGAGI. The CDR3 contains 14 residues. The chain's CDR3 is CASSYTGMPYEQYF. Here the CDR3 DNA reads TGTGCCAGCAGTTACACAGGGATGCCCTACGAGCAGTACTTC.

This clonotype was seen only a few times. V gene TRBV7-2 combines with J gene TRBJ2-3; 7 bases match TRBD2. The length of the CDR3 is 18 residues. V was clipped by 3 bases and J by 1 base; unmatched bases: 13. Germline values: CDR1 SGHTA, CDR2 FQGNSA. The CDR3 reads CASSFDRTRSAGTDTQYF. CDR3 nucleotides: TGTGCCAGCAGCTTTGATCGGACTAGAAGTGCGGGCACAGATACGCAGTATTTT.

This clonotype showed up just a few times. The chain is built from TRBV9 and TRBJ2-1, with TRBD2 matching over 9 bases. This CDR3 is 15 amino acids long. CDR1 and CDR2 (germline): SGDLS, YYNGEE. Trimming at V came to 2 bases and at J to 5 bases, leaving 5 bases not matched to a gene. CDR3 sequence: CASSVWLAGDNEQFF. In DNA form, the CDR3 reads TGTGCCAGCAGCGTCTGGTTAGCGGGAGACAATGAGCAGTTCTTC. The full variable domain, rest sourced from reference TRBV9 and TRBJ2-1, is DSGVTQTPKHLITATGQRVTLRCSPRSGDLSVYWYQQSLDQGLQFLIQYYNGEERAKGNILERFSAQQFPDLHSELNLSSLELGDSALYFCASSVWLAGDNEQFFGPGTRLTVL.

This clonotype was picked up a small number of times. The rearrangement joins TRBV12-3 or TRBV12-4 to TRBJ2-3; TRBD1 matches at 9 bases. The V segment lost 6 bases and the J segment 2 bases; nucleotides outside the gene matches: 3. The CDR3 runs to 14 residues. The CDR3 reads CASRRQGDTDTQYF. In DNA, the CDR3 is TGTGCCAGCAGGAGACAGGGGGACACAGATACGCAGTATTTT.

This chain connects TRBV9 to TRBJ2-5; D is perhaps TRBD1 (5 bases). The J call may not be correct, given that the DNA end is closer to TRBJ2-7. The CDR3 has 14 residues. Germline V gene sequence: CDR1 SGDLS, CDR2 YYNGEE. CDR3 nucleotide sequence: TGTGCCAGCAGCGTAGCGTTACAGGACTACGAGCAGTACTTC. Translation: CASSVALQDYEQYF.

The chain is built from TRBV7-2 and TRBJ2-3, with D possibly being TRBD2 (6 bases). The V end was cut by 3 bases, the J end by 0 bases, with 13 bases between. The CDR3 is 16 residues long. Germline-derived CDR1 and CDR2 are SGHTA and FQGNSA. The CDR3 bases are TGTGCCAGCAGCTTTACCGGGACTCATAGCACAGATACGCAGTATTTT. It is translated as CASSFTGTHSTDTQYF.

This clonotype appeared once. The rearrangement uses TRBV9 and TRBJ1-4; 8 bases fit TRBD1. After removal of 3 bases from V and 6 bases from J, the junction contained 7 bases not matched to a gene. This CDR3 has 15 amino acids. The germline V gene has CDR1 SGDLS and CDR2 YYNGEE. CDR3 residues: CASSAPGQADEKLFF. Here the CDR3 DNA reads TGTGCCAGCAGCGCACCGGGACAGGCGGATGAAAAACTGTTTTTT.

This clonotype has only one observation. CDR3 bases: TGCGCCAGCAGCCATGGGGACACCATATATTTT. It translates to CASSHGDTIYF. The chain links TRBV5-1 to TRBJ1-3, with D uncertain. Germline V gene data show CDR1 as SGHRS and CDR2 as YFSETQ. CDR3 length: 11 residues. With 4 bases removed from V and 8 bases from J, the gap between germline ends came to 7 bases.

V gene TRBV7-2 combines with J gene TRBJ1-2, with a weak D call TRBD1 (5 bases). The CDR3 has 14 amino acids. Germline values: CDR1 SGHTA, CDR2 FQGNSA. V lost 1 base to trimming and J lost 4 bases, with 10 bases between them. CDR3 sequence: CASSLVGASYGYTF. The CDR3 coding sequence is TGTGCCAGCAGCTTAGTCGGGGCCAGCTATGGCTACACCTTC.

V is TRBV6-2 or TRBV6-3 and J is TRBJ2-5; TRBD2 matches 7 bases. Trimming removed 5 bases from V and 2 bases from J; junction bases left unmatched: 8. The CDR3 extends over 15 amino acids. CDR1 and CDR2 from the germline V gene are MNHEY and SVGEGT. The CDR3 here is CASSPWEGRQETQYF. The CDR3 DNA follows: TGTGCCAGCAGTCCCTGGGAGGGCAGACAAGAGACCCAGTACTTC.

This clonotype was seen many times. The rearrangement links TRBV24-1 to TRBJ2-6; tentatively, D is TRBD1 (6 bases). The germline gives CDR1 KGHDR, CDR2 SFDVKD. This CDR3 has 13 amino acids. V lost 3 bases, J lost 13 bases, and 12 bases lay in between. CDR3 DNA: TGTGCCACCAGTGATAGGGGGTTGGAGGTCCTGACTTTC. Translation: CATSDRGLEVLTF.

The J gene is TRBJ1-4, the V gene TRBV12-3 or TRBV12-4, with unresolved D. CDR3 size: 15 residues. V was cut by 2 bases and J by 8 bases, with 15 bases left in between. The CDR3 region has the DNA TGTGCCAGCAGTTTAACGCTAGGCCCCAAGGAAAAACTGTTTTTT. Translated, it gives CASSLTLGPKEKLFF.

The chain has TRBV27 and TRBJ2-1; perhaps TRBD2 as D (6 bases). The V gene's germline CDR1 is MNHEY and CDR2 SMNVEV (reference sequence). V dropped 3 bases and J dropped 0 bases, with 15 bases sitting between them. This CDR3 spans 17 amino acids. CDR3 nucleotide sequence: TGTGCCAGCAGTTTTTATGGGGGAGGAGGCTCCTACAATGAGCAGTTCTTC. It translates to CASSFYGGGGSYNEQFF.

This clonotype was observed a few times. The chain joins TRBV20-1 to TRBJ2-6; 7 positions match TRBD1. V was pared by 1 base and J by 3 bases, with 6 bases of the junction left unmatched. CDR1 DFQATT and CDR2 SNEGSKA come from the germline V gene (reference sequence). The CDR3 runs 16 residues. The DNA of the CDR3 is TGCAGTGCTAGAGCAGACACAGGGGTTGGGGCCAACGTCCTGACTTTC. Protein product: CSARADTGVGANVLTF.

The chain uses TRBV5-1 and TRBJ2-3; D is unclear. Germline V CDR1 and CDR2: SGHRS, YFSETQ. The CDR3 consists of 12 residues. V was trimmed by 3 bases and J by 8 bases, leaving 10 bases between them. CDR3 region: CASSSPAGTQYF. The CDR3 coding sequence is TGCGCCAGCAGCTCCCCCGCAGGTACGCAGTATTTT.

The V and J genes are TRBV6-2 or TRBV6-3 and TRBJ2-3; D not resolved. In germline, CDR1 is MNHEY, CDR2 SVGEGT. The CDR3 has 17 amino acids. V was shortened by 4 bases and J by 2 bases, with 19 bases between the two germline ends. This CDR3 reads CASSSLETTTSTDTQYF. In DNA form, the CDR3 reads TGTGCCAGCAGTTCCCTCGAGACAACTACTTCCACAGATACGCAGTATTTT.

This sequence joins TRBV14 and TRBJ1-2, with no clear D. V was clipped by 3 bases and J by 4 bases, with 15 bases between them. This CDR3 comprises 15 residues. Per the germline V gene, CDR1 is SGHDN and CDR2 is FVKESK. Here the CDR3 reads CASSHYAGSFYGYTF. Written as DNA, the CDR3 is TGTGCCAGCAGCCATTACGCTGGGAGCTTCTATGGCTACACCTTC.

A few counts support this clonotype. V and J are TRBV20-1 and TRBJ1-4, with 10 positions matching TRBD1. The germline CDR1 and CDR2 sequences are DFQATT and SNEGSKA (reference sequence). The CDR3 contains 20 residues. J was trimmed by 5 bases and V by 4 bases; bases with no gene match: 22. The CDR3 loop reads CSAMDTGTGALLALNEKLFF. The CDR3 nucleotides are TGCAGTGCTATGGACACCGGGACAGGGGCCCTACTAGCCTTAAATGAAAAACTGTTTTTT.

The chain has TRBV20-1 and TRBJ2-3, with D possibly TRBD2 on 6 matching bases. The V gene's germline CDR1 is DFQATT and CDR2 SNEGSKA (reference sequence). There are 17 residues in the CDR3. The germline V and J ends were trimmed by 0 bases and 2 bases, with 18 bases remaining between them. CDR3 DNA sequence: TGCAGTGCTAGAGATCTCGGAGCGGGTCCCCACACAGATACGCAGTATTTT. Translation gives CSARDLGAGPHTDTQYF.

V is TRBV20-1 and J is TRBJ2-7; D might be TRBD2 (6 bases). The V end lost 5 bases, the J end lost 0 bases, and 11 bases lay between the germline ends. This CDR3 contains 13 residues. The germline V gene encodes CDR1 DFQATT and CDR2 SNEGSKA (reference sequence). The CDR3 DNA follows: TGCAGTGCTTCGCTCGGGAGCTCCTACGAGCAGTACTTC. It specifies CSASLGSSYEQYF.

The chain has TRBV7-9 and TRBJ1-4, with 7 bases aligning to TRBD1. V dropped 1 base and J dropped 3; count of bases not matched to a gene: 2. This CDR3 has 15 residues. From germline, CDR1 is SEHNR and CDR2 FQNEAQ (reference sequence). CDR3 sequence: CASSLDTGANEKLFF. The CDR3 nucleotides are TGTGCCAGCAGCTTAGATACAGGGGCTAATGAAAAACTGTTTTTT.

The J gene is TRBJ1-1, the V gene TRBV7-2; TRBD1 aligns across 8 bases. With V trimmed by 6 bases and J by 0 bases, 9 bases remained unmatched. The CDR3 length is 16 residues. From germline, CDR1 is SGHTA and CDR2 FQGNSA. CDR3 sequence: CASRDRVGLVNTEAFF. CDR3 DNA: TGTGCCAGCAGGGACAGGGTCGGTCTGGTGAACACTGAAGCTTTCTTT. The entire variable domain, with the rest obtained from reference TRBV7-2 and TRBJ1-1, is as follows: GAGVSQSPSNKVTEKGKDVELRCDPISGHTALYWYRQSLGQGLEFLIYFQGNSAPDKSGLPSDRFSAERTGGSVSTLTIQRTQQEDSAVYLCASRDRVGLVNTEAFFGQGTRLTVV.